Sequencing of this T cell receptor beta chain was carried out in a study of early T cells in non-severe SARS-CoV-2 infection. This clonotype was recorded many times. The CDR3 has 14 residues. Germline V gives CDR1 SGHRS, CDR2 YFSETQ. The ends were cut back, 6 bases at V and 1 base at J, with 13 bases in the middle. TCRdb reprocessed the 5' RACE reads with MiXCR, giving one entry per CDR3 protein. The table records 69,000 or so distinct CDR3 sequences, approximately 13% of them present only once. This sequence joins TRBV5-1 and TRBJ1-1; D call uncertain. This receptor was obtained from an adult who was a healthcare worker with PCR-confirmed SARS-CoV-2 infection or an uninfected control (not recorded which). The sequencing input was whole blood. The CDR3 protein is CASKLEGENTEAFF. DNA of the CDR3: TGCGCCAGCAAGCTGGAGGGTGAGAACACTGAAGCTTTCTTT.